Listed here are 29 T cell receptor beta chains from one sample, sequenced in a study of OX40 agonist ivuxolimab in advanced cancers. Measured with immunoSEQ multiplex PCR; TCRdb has only the in-frame clones, and not every one. The sample has about 60,000 clones; approximately 80% are singletons. Sequencing was performed on CD4+ or CD8+ T cells sorted from blood, taken in a trial of the OX40 agonist ivuxolimab. These receptor sequences come from an adult with an advanced solid tumor such as melanoma, head and neck, liver or kidney cancer.

The chain links TRBV29-1 to TRBJ2-5; possibly TRBD2 for D (6 bases). The CDR3 runs 15 residues. Trimming pared 5 bases from V and 2 bases from J, leaving 18 bases between. Per germline, CDR1 SQVTM and CDR2 ANQGSEA. For the CDR3, the DNA is TGCAGCGTTTTGGGGGGTACGGGGGTTCAAGAGACCCAGTACTTC. Translated: CSVLGGTGVQETQYF.

The V gene is TRBV5-1, the J gene TRBJ2-1, with 12 bases matching TRBD2. The length of the CDR3 is 16 residues. Trimming at V came to 1 base and at J to 4 bases, leaving 3 bases not matched to a gene. The germline V gene encodes CDR1 SGHRS and CDR2 YFSETQ. The CDR3 protein is CASSLTSGRPYNEQFF. The CDR3 nucleotides read TGCGCCAGCAGCTTGACTAGCGGGAGGCCATACAATGAGCAGTTCTTC.

V and J are TRBV2 and TRBJ2-1, with a tentative D call TRBD2 (6 bases). The CDR3 has 14 amino acids. The germline V and J ends were trimmed by 5 bases and 0 bases, with 8 bases remaining between them. CDR1 and CDR2 from the germline V gene are SNHLY and FYNNEI. The CDR3 coding sequence is TGTGCCAGCAGTCTGACTAGCTCCTACAATGAGCAGTTCTTC. Its protein product is CASSLTSSYNEQFF.

This chain uses TRBV7-2 with TRBJ2-1; D is unclear. Trimming removed 4 bases at V and 8 bases at J, with 18 bases between. This CDR3 has 15 amino acids. The germline CDR1 and CDR2 sequences are SGHTA and FQGNSA. The CDR3 protein is CASSWVAKGSHEQFF. In DNA form, the CDR3 reads TGTGCCAGCAGCTGGGTAGCCAAGGGAAGTCATGAGCAGTTCTTC.

This chain joins TRBV5-1 and TRBJ2-3; D uncertain. The CDR3 length is 15 residues. The germline gives CDR1 SGHRS, CDR2 YFSETQ. Between the trimmed V and J ends, which lost 0 bases and 3 bases, there was a span of 11 bases. The CDR3 DNA reads TGCGCCAGCAGCTTGGGCCCCCAAGGGACAGATACGCAGTATTTT. Translation gives CASSLGPQGTDTQYF. Complete variable domain (other parts from reference TRBV5-1 and TRBJ2-3): KAGVTQTPRYLIKTRGQQVTLSCSPISGHRSVSWYQQTPGQGLQFLFEYFSETQRNKGNFPGRFSGRQFSNSRSEMNVSTLELGDSALYLCASSLGPQGTDTQYFGPGTRLTVL.

This clone appeared a few times. The genes are TRBV29-1 and TRBJ1-2, with D hard to call. CDR3 length equals 9 residues. The V gene lost 3 bases and the J gene lost 6 bases, with 2 bases spanning the gap. The germline CDR1 and CDR2 sequences are SQVTM and ANQGSEA. This chain's CDR3 is CSVEDGYTF. The CDR3 region has the DNA TGCAGCGTTGAGGATGGCTACACCTTC. Full variable domain (missing parts from reference TRBV29-1 and TRBJ1-2): SAVISQKPSRDICQRGTSLTIQCQVDSQVTMMFWYRQQPGQSLTLIATANQGSEATYESGFVIDKFPISRPNLTFSTLTVSNMSPEDSSIYLCSVEDGYTFGSGTRLTVV.

J is TRBJ1-1 and V is TRBV29-1, with TRBD1 identical over 11 bases. Germline CDR1 reads SQVTM; CDR2 reads ANQGSEA. The V gene end was trimmed by 2 bases and the J gene end by 5 bases; junction bases not matched to a gene: 4. This CDR3 region has 14 residues. The CDR3 sequence: CSVETGDRGTEAFF. The CDR3 coding sequence is TGCAGCGTTGAAACAGGGGACAGGGGGACTGAAGCTTTCTTT.

In nucleotides, the CDR3 is TGTGCCAGCAGCTTAGGACAGGGGAAGGATGGCTACACCTTC. Protein sequence: CASSLGQGKDGYTF. V gene TRBV7-9 combines with J gene TRBJ1-2; 8 bases line up with TRBD1. This CDR3 contains 14 residues. Germline CDR1 is SEHNR and CDR2 is FQNEAQ (reference sequence). V gave up 1 base and J gave up 6 bases; unmatched junction bases: 4.

V and J are TRBV5-1 and TRBJ2-1; 7 bases are a match to TRBD2. Germline V gives CDR1 SGHRS, CDR2 YFSETQ. CDR3 size: 13 residues. V lost 0 bases, J lost 9 bases, and 3 bases stayed unmatched. CDR3 region: CASSLVGGTEQFF. Written as DNA, the CDR3 is TGCGCCAGCAGCTTGGTCGGGGGGACTGAGCAGTTCTTC.

J is TRBJ2-7 and V is TRBV4-1; D not resolved. V gave up 0 bases and J gave up 1 base, with 13 bases separating them. The germline V gene encodes CDR1 MGHRA and CDR2 YSYEKL. CDR3 length equals 16 residues. The CDR3 is CASSQEVFGFSYEQYF. The CDR3, as DNA: TGCGCCAGCAGCCAAGAAGTTTTCGGTTTTTCCTACGAGCAGTACTTC.

This chain links TRBV29-1 with TRBJ1-1; perhaps TRBD1 as D (5 bases). This CDR3 contains 14 residues. Germline CDR1 reads SQVTM; CDR2 reads ANQGSEA. With 7 bases removed from V and 0 bases from J, the gap between germline ends came to 15 bases. CDR3 loop: CSGVGTALNTEAFF. The CDR3 coding sequence is TGCAGCGGAGTCGGGACCGCTCTGAACACTGAAGCTTTCTTT.

The CDR3, as DNA: TGTGCCAGCAGCGATAGCGGGTCAACCTACGAGCAGTACTTC. This translates into CASSDSGSTYEQYF. The rearrangement uses TRBV6-5 and TRBJ2-7; 7 bases map to TRBD2. This CDR3 spans 14 amino acids. Germline values: CDR1 MNHEY, CDR2 SVGAGI. The ends lost 6 bases at V and 2 bases at J; junction bases unmatched: 7.

This clone was counted once. The genes are TRBV5-4 and TRBJ2-3; 11 positions match TRBD2. The CDR3 is made up of 15 amino acids. Germline V gene data show CDR1 as SGHNT and CDR2 as YYREEE (reference sequence). Germline trimming cut 7 bases from V and 1 base from J; bases unmatched to any gene: 5. The CDR3 loop reads CASAPGLAGTDTQYF. The CDR3 DNA follows: TGTGCCAGCGCACCGGGACTAGCGGGCACAGATACGCAGTATTTT.

This sequence joins TRBV5-4 and TRBJ2-5; 10 bases agree with TRBD1. V shed 4 bases, J shed 4 bases, and the junction held 4 bases outside the gene matches. Germline CDR1 is SGHNT and CDR2 is YYREEE (reference sequence). This CDR3 region has 14 residues. The CDR3 region has the DNA TGTGCCAGCAGCCCCGACAGGGGGCGAGAGACCCAGTACTTC. Protein product: CASSPDRGRETQYF.

This chain links TRBV29-1 with TRBJ2-7; 8 positions match TRBD2. The CDR3 runs 14 residues. Germline CDR1 reads SQVTM; CDR2 reads ANQGSEA. The ends lost 7 bases at V and 2 bases at J; junction bases unmatched: 10. CDR3 in DNA: TGCAGCGCCCGAGCGGGAGACTTTACCTACGAGCAGTACTTC. Its translation is CSARAGDFTYEQYF.

The chain joins TRBV4-2 to TRBJ1-5, with D uncertain. V was trimmed by 1 base and J by 3 bases, leaving 10 bases between them. The CDR3 runs to 15 residues. Germline CDR1 reads LGHNA; CDR2 reads YNFKEQ. This chain's CDR3 is CASSQVEQFNQPQHF. The CDR3 bases are TGTGCCAGCAGCCAAGTGGAACAGTTCAATCAGCCCCAGCATTTT.

The table lists this clone with a few counts. The chain carries TRBV5-1 and TRBJ2-3, with 7 bases that match TRBD1. The junction had 4 bases not matched to a gene; V was cut back by 4 bases and J by 2 bases. The V gene's germline CDR1 is SGHRS and CDR2 YFSETQ. The CDR3 is 14 amino acids. This CDR3 is CASSRDSTTDTQYF. Here the CDR3 DNA reads TGCGCCAGCAGCCGGGACAGTACCACAGATACGCAGTATTTT.

As to this clone: Other nucleotide sequences in the sample specify the same CDR3. The V gene is TRBV11-3, the J gene TRBJ1-1, with D perhaps matching TRBD1 (5 bases). Trimming left V 0 bases short and J 11 bases short, with 16 bases between. Germline loops: CDR1 SGHNT, CDR2 YENEEA. This CDR3 spans 14 amino acids. CDR3 loop: CASSLETTVPWAFF. CDR3 coding DNA: TGTGCCAGCAGCTTAGAAACGACAGTCCCTTGGGCTTTCTTT.

The CDR3 reads CASSLGTGLLHTEAFF. The CDR3 nucleotides read TGTGCCAGCAGCTTGGGTACGGGACTGCTTCACACTGAAGCTTTCTTT. The chain combines TRBV5-8 with TRBJ1-1; a possible D gene is TRBD1 (5 bases). Between the trimmed V and J ends, which lost 0 bases and 3 bases, there was a span of 15 bases. The CDR3 length is 16 residues. Germline V CDR1 and CDR2: SGHTS, YDEGEE. Based on the CDR3 plus reference TRBV5-8 and TRBJ1-1, the full variable domain is EAGVTQSPTHLIKTRGQQATLRCSPISGHTSVYWYQQALGLGLQFLLWYDEGEERNRGNFPPRFSGRQFPNYSSELNVNALELEDSALYLCASSLGTGLLHTEAFFGQGTRLTVV.

This chain connects TRBV6-6 to TRBJ1-4; unclear D gene. V shed 6 bases and J shed 5 bases, with 7 bases lying between them. Germline loops: CDR1 MNHNY, CDR2 SVGAGI (reference sequence). This CDR3 has 12 residues. CDR3 sequence (DNA): TGTGCCAGCAGGGACCAGAATGAAAAACTGTTTTTT. Amino acid sequence: CASRDQNEKLFF.

CDR3 bases: TGTGCCAGTAGGGACAGGGTGGGGAATGTTCAGCCCCAGCATTTT. This sequence encodes CASRDRVGNVQPQHF. V gene TRBV19 combines with J gene TRBJ1-5; 8 nucleotides line up with TRBD1. Unmatched junction bases numbered 10, after V lost 6 bases and J lost 6 bases. Germline V gene lookup returns CDR1 LNHDA and CDR2 SQIVND (reference sequence). This CDR3 contains 15 residues.

The CDR3 bases are TGTGCCAGCAGCCCTCCCAGACAGGGATCCGTACTTAACACTGAAGCTTTCTTT. This encodes CASSPPRQGSVLNTEAFF. The chain combines TRBV7-3 with TRBJ1-1; TRBD1 matches at 7 bases. This CDR3 is 18 amino acids long. Trimming at V came to 5 bases and at J to 2 bases, leaving 17 bases not matched to a gene. Germline V gene sequence: CDR1 SGHTA, CDR2 FQGTGA.

This sequence joins TRBV2 and TRBJ2-3, with TRBD2 identical over 7 bases. This CDR3 spans 15 amino acids. The J segment lost 6 bases and the V segment lost 6 bases, leaving 12 bases of the junction unmatched. Looked up from germline, CDR1 is SNHLY and CDR2 is FYNNEI. CDR3 region: CASRWSAGESDTQYF. The CDR3 bases are TGTGCCAGCAGATGGTCCGCGGGAGAATCCGATACGCAGTATTTT.

Written as DNA, the CDR3 is TGTGCCAGCAGTTCCTTAGCGGGAGGCACAGATACGCAGTATTTT. Translated: CASSSLAGGTDTQYF. This chain links TRBV27 with TRBJ2-3, with 9 bases identical to TRBD2. This CDR3 has 15 residues. Losses at the gene ends were 4 bases for V and 1 base for J; bases not matched to a gene: 3. Germline values: CDR1 MNHEY, CDR2 SMNVEV (reference sequence).

The genes are TRBV6-1 and TRBJ1-3, with TRBD1 identical over 7 bases. Germline CDR1 and CDR2: MNHNS and SASEGT. V shed 6 bases and J 0 bases; nucleotides not matched to a gene: 5. CDR3 size: 15 residues. The CDR3: CASRTGDSSGNTIYF. CDR3 sequence (DNA): TGTGCCAGCAGAACAGGGGATAGCTCTGGAAACACCATATATTTT.

This clone was recorded only once. The gene calls are TRBV7-6 and TRBJ1-1; the D gene is possibly TRBD1 (5 bases). This CDR3 contains 12 residues. The germline V gene encodes CDR1 SGHVS and CDR2 FNYEAQ. V shed 5 bases and J shed 8 bases, with 12 bases lying between them. The CDR3: CASSGTDGEAFF. CDR3 sequence (DNA): TGTGCCAGCAGCGGGACCGATGGAGAAGCTTTCTTT.

The chain employs TRBV4-1 and TRBJ2-1; weak D call: TRBD1 (6 bases). This CDR3 is built from 15 residues. The V gene's germline CDR1 is MGHRA and CDR2 YSYEKL. The ends were cut back, 8 bases at V and 1 base at J, with 15 bases in the middle. The CDR3 DNA is TGCGCCAGCGCCTCACCAGGGGTTTCCTACAATGAGCAGTTCTTC. The encoded protein is CASASPGVSYNEQFF.

This clone came up a few times. The V gene is TRBV7-9, the J gene TRBJ2-3; a possible D gene is TRBD2 (6 bases). Germline lookup yields CDR1 SEHNR and CDR2 FQNEAQ (reference sequence). The V gene lost 5 bases and the J gene lost 3 bases, with 15 bases spanning the gap. CDR3 length: 15 residues. The CDR3 DNA sequence: TGTGCCAGCAGCCCTGGACGGGGGACGACAGATACGCAGTATTTT. Its protein product is CASSPGRGTTDTQYF.

The V call is TRBV2, the J call TRBJ2-5; no clear D gene. Germline V gene sequence: CDR1 SNHLY, CDR2 FYNNEI. There are 15 residues in the CDR3. The ends were cut back, 1 base at V and 0 bases at J, with 9 bases in the middle. In DNA form, the CDR3 reads TGTGCCAGCAGTGAAGGGGCATCGTACCAAGAGACCCAGTACTTC. Its protein product is CASSEGASYQETQYF.